The next 14 T cell receptor beta chains were all read from a single sample in a study of shared clonotypes between healthy human individuals. The data were produced by immunoSEQ multiplex PCR, yet TCRdb's version contains in-frame clones alone and is incomplete. The profile shows about 1.4 million clones, over 95% of them singletons. Sequenced input: naive CD4+ T cells sorted from blood. Subset defined: CD45RA+ positively selected. Receptors were obtained from a man aged 25-45 years in good health.

The V and J genes are TRBV27 and TRBJ2-2; D ambiguous. Germline-derived CDR1 and CDR2 are MNHEY and SMNVEV (reference sequence). V dropped 0 bases and J dropped 4 bases, with 3 bases sitting between them. The CDR3 contains 13 residues. CDR3 sequence: CASSLSGTGELFF. The CDR3 nucleotides read TGTGCCAGCAGTTTATCGGGCACCGGGGAGCTGTTTTTT.

The chain employs TRBV14 and TRBJ2-7; perhaps TRBD1 as D (5 bases). This CDR3 is 15 amino acids long. V was pared by 3 bases and J by 5 bases, with 17 bases between. Germline-derived CDR1 and CDR2 are SGHDN and FVKESK. The CDR3 loop reads CASSHRRQGCDEQYF. For the CDR3, the DNA is TGTGCCAGCAGCCATCGTCGGCAGGGCTGCGACGAGCAGTACTTC.

The gene calls are TRBV9 and TRBJ2-2; tentatively, D is TRBD2 (6 bases). CDR3 length: 16 amino acids. CDR1 SGDLS and CDR2 YYNGEE come from the germline V gene. V was clipped by 7 bases and J by 1 base, with 17 bases between them. In DNA, the CDR3 is TGTGCCAGCTCCGGCTCCGGAGGGCGGAACACCGGGGAGCTGTTTTTT. Amino acids: CASSGSGGRNTGELFF.

V and J are TRBV11-2 and TRBJ2-7; D possibly matches TRBD1 or TRBD2 (5 bases each). The V end was cut by 2 bases, the J end by 3 bases, with 17 bases between. Germline CDR1 reads SGHAT; CDR2 reads FQNNGV. This CDR3 region has 16 residues. The CDR3 loop reads CASSLSTGGSVYEQYF. In nucleotides, the CDR3 is TGTGCCAGCAGCTTAAGTACAGGAGGTAGCGTCTACGAGCAGTACTTC.

The gene calls are TRBV28 and TRBJ1-2; D is perhaps TRBD1 (6 bases). CDR1 and CDR2 from the germline V gene are MDHEN and SYDVKM. The CDR3 consists of 15 residues. Between the trimmed V and J ends, which lost 10 bases and 4 bases, there was a span of 22 bases. CDR3 DNA: TGTGCCATCCTCGGTGGGGGCCCATCCATCTATGGCTACACCTTC. Encoded protein: CAILGGGPSIYGYTF.

V is TRBV29-1 and J is TRBJ2-1; no clear D gene. Germline-derived CDR1 and CDR2 are SQVTM and ANQGSEA. Trimming cost V 7 bases and J 10 bases, with 11 bases left between them. The length of the CDR3 is 10 residues. CDR3: CSATSKEQFF. The CDR3 bases are TGCAGCGCCACCTCAAAGGAGCAGTTCTTC.

The chain employs TRBV7-3 and TRBJ2-3, with D tentatively TRBD1 (5 bases). V lost 1 base and J 2 bases, leaving 7 bases between the germline ends. The CDR3 extends over 14 amino acids. Germline V gives CDR1 SGHTA, CDR2 FQGTGA. The CDR3 bases are TGTGCCAGCAGCTTAAGGGGCGTCACAGATACGCAGTATTTT. Its protein is CASSLRGVTDTQYF.

V gene TRBV6-1 combines with J gene TRBJ2-1; maybe TRBD2 (5 bases). V shed 4 bases and J shed 5 bases, with 9 bases lying between them. The germline V gene encodes CDR1 MNHNS and CDR2 SASEGT. The CDR3 totals 13 residues. In DNA form, the CDR3 reads TGTGCCAGCAGTGGGCGGGCAGACAATGAGCAGTTCTTC. Translating it yields CASSGRADNEQFF.

The genes are TRBV4-1 and TRBJ2-3, with a weak D call TRBD2 (7 bases). The CDR3 contains 17 residues. V gave up 0 bases and J gave up 2 bases, with 15 bases separating them. CDR1 is MGHRA, CDR2 YSYEKL, per germline. CDR3 sequence reads: CASSQDRGGTITDTQYF. The CDR3 DNA sequence: TGCGCCAGCAGCCAAGATAGGGGGGGGACGATCACAGATACGCAGTATTTT.

The rearrangement links TRBV19 to TRBJ2-7; 7 nucleotides agree with TRBD1. This CDR3 is 14 amino acids long. Per the germline V gene, CDR1 is LNHDA and CDR2 is SQIVND (reference sequence). V gave up 5 bases and J gave up 3 bases; unmatched junction bases: 7. CDR3 in DNA: TGTGCCAGTAGTTCGACAGGGACGAACTACGAGCAGTACTTC. Its translation: CASSSTGTNYEQYF.

The rearrangement joins TRBV15 to TRBJ2-7, with no clear D. This CDR3 contains 14 residues. The V gene's germline CDR1 is LNHNV and CDR2 YYDKDF (reference sequence). V dropped 0 bases and J dropped 5 bases, with 11 bases sitting between them. Here the CDR3 DNA reads TGTGCCACCAGCAGAGATTGGTCAGGCCACGAGCAGTACTTC. Translation: CATSRDWSGHEQYF.

This clone appeared once. The chain is built from TRBV6-5 and TRBJ2-2; D gene unclear. CDR1 MNHEY and CDR2 SVGAGI come from the germline V gene. The CDR3 totals 11 residues. The V end lost 3 bases, the J end lost 7 bases, and 3 bases lay between the germline ends. The chain's CDR3 is CASSYFGELFF. The CDR3 DNA is TGTGCCAGCAGTTATTTCGGGGAGCTGTTTTTT.

V and J are TRBV11-2 and TRBJ1-6; D call uncertain. The CDR3 consists of 15 residues. Germline V CDR1 and CDR2: SGHAT, FQNNGV. Deletions cut 6 bases from V and 8 bases from J, with 17 bases between. The CDR3 DNA follows: TGTGCCAGCAGACAAACGGGGAGTGGTTATTCACCCCTCCACTTT. This encodes CASRQTGSGYSPLHF.

Here the CDR3 DNA reads TGTGCCAGCAGCACTCGACAGGGAACAGATACGCAGTATTTT. Its protein is CASSTRQGTDTQYF. The chain is built from TRBV11-2 and TRBJ2-3; 7 bases are shared with TRBD1. CDR3 length: 14 amino acids. Germline CDR1 is SGHAT and CDR2 is FQNNGV. The V segment lost 5 bases and the J segment 3 bases; nucleotides outside the gene matches: 5.